One and the same sample provided the 2 T cell receptor beta chains below, sequenced in a study of metastatic and nonmetastatic thyroid tumors. TCRdb recomputed clones from the PCR reads via MiXCR. The sample holds 10,000 to 12,000 clones, about 26% seen once. Nobody among the patients had been given any treatment before thyroid surgery. Input material: tumor tissue. These receptors came from a male donor with papillary thyroid cancer or a benign thyroid nodule (not recorded which). Some clones in this sample may be carry-over from other donors' samples.

This clone has at least ten counts. This sequence joins TRBV5-1 and TRBJ2-5, with 9 bases identical to TRBD1. V dropped 3 bases and J dropped 5; count of bases not matched to a gene: 11. Per germline, CDR1 SGHRS and CDR2 YFSETQ. The CDR3 contains 16 residues. Here the CDR3 reads CASSSQPDRGLETQYF. The CDR3 DNA reads as TGCGCCAGCAGCTCCCAGCCGGACAGGGGCTTGGAGACCCAGTACTTC.

At least ten counts were recorded for this clone. The CDR3: CSARLVEASNIQYF. The CDR3 DNA is TGCAGTGCTAGACTGGTCGAGGCATCAAACATTCAGTACTTC. The rearrangement links TRBV20-1 to TRBJ2-4; D gene uncertain. Between the trimmed V and J ends, which lost 2 bases and 6 bases, there was a span of 14 bases. Germline lookup yields CDR1 DFQATT and CDR2 SNEGSKA (reference sequence). The CDR3 spans 14 residues.